The 24 T cell receptor beta chains reported below all come from one sample, sequenced in a study of blood T cell repertoires in COVID-19. Assay: immunoSEQ multiplex PCR; the TCRdb copy retains only in-frame clones and omits some. Here the sample spans about 100,000 clones, about two thirds being singletons. Input material: peripheral blood. The receptors stem from a woman aged 40 to 50 with acute or convalescent COVID-19.

V gene TRBV7-2 combines with J gene TRBJ1-1; D not resolved. The length of the CDR3 is 14 residues. V lost 5 bases to trimming and J lost 6 bases, with 16 bases between them. Germline CDR1 and CDR2: SGHTA and FQGNSA. In DNA form, the CDR3 reads TGTGCCAGCAGCCCTTTTCGGGGTATGGCTGAAGCTTTCTTT. Protein: CASSPFRGMAEAFF.

This clone has at least ten counts. V is TRBV30 and J is TRBJ1-5; D might be TRBD1 (5 bases). This CDR3 region has 13 residues. Germline lookup yields CDR1 GTSNPN and CDR2 SVGIG (reference sequence). The V gene lost 5 bases and the J gene lost 4 bases, with 12 bases spanning the gap. The CDR3 DNA sequence: TGTGCCTGGGGGACGAAGGGGAATCAGCCCCAGCATTTT. As protein: CAWGTKGNQPQHF.

The chain combines TRBV4-1 with TRBJ2-5, with unresolved D. The CDR3 loop spans 14 amino acids. Per germline, CDR1 MGHRA and CDR2 YSYEKL. V lost 4 bases to trimming and J lost 8 bases, with 17 bases between them. The CDR3 spells CASSLMTTLATQYF. Written as DNA, the CDR3 is TGCGCCAGCAGCCTCATGACAACTCTGGCCACCCAGTACTTC.

This clone was observed once. The rearrangement joins TRBV27 to TRBJ1-5; D gene unclear. Germline V gene lookup returns CDR1 MNHEY and CDR2 SMNVEV (reference sequence). V was clipped by 3 bases and J by 4 bases, with 13 bases between them. The CDR3 runs to 15 residues. CDR3: CASSFLRGRNQPQHF. In DNA, the CDR3 is TGTGCCAGCAGTTTTCTCCGGGGTAGGAATCAGCCCCAGCATTTT.

This clone was counted a single time. This chain uses TRBV7-3 with TRBJ2-2; D is perhaps TRBD2 (6 bases). This CDR3 comprises 15 residues. Trimming took 3 bases from V and 3 from J, leaving 11 bases between them. Germline loops: CDR1 SGHTA, CDR2 FQGTGA. The CDR3 region has the DNA TGTGCCAGCAGCTTCGGGGGTAGGGACACCGGGGAGCTGTTTTTT. It encodes CASSFGGRDTGELFF.

The chain joins TRBV5-1 to TRBJ1-6; 9 bases map to TRBD1. The CDR3 loop spans 14 amino acids. Germline values: CDR1 SGHRS, CDR2 YFSETQ. Trimming removed 0 bases from V and 8 bases from J; junction bases left unmatched: 0. This chain's CDR3 is CASSLGQGDSPLHF. The CDR3, as DNA: TGCGCCAGCAGCTTGGGACAGGGGGATTCACCCCTCCACTTT.

The sample holds a few counts of this clone. The J gene is TRBJ1-1, the V gene TRBV2; D remains ambiguous. The CDR3 has 15 amino acids. Trimming cost V 7 bases and J 0 bases, with 15 bases left between them. Germline assignment: CDR1 SNHLY and CDR2 FYNNEI. The CDR3 coding sequence is TGTGCCAGCATCTCGTCAGGCGCTATGAACACTGAAGCTTTCTTT. It is translated as CASISSGAMNTEAFF.

The CDR3 DNA follows: TGTGCCACCAGCAGAGGGGGACAGTCGGGCACCTATGGCTACACCTTC. It encodes CATSRGGQSGTYGYTF. The gene calls are TRBV15 and TRBJ1-2, with 7 bases fitting TRBD1. The length of the CDR3 is 16 residues. CDR1 is LNHNV and CDR2 is YYDKDF in the germline V gene (reference sequence). V trimming: 1 base; J trimming: 4 bases; junction bases outside the gene matches: 9.

The chain combines TRBV30 with TRBJ2-2; 11 bases match TRBD1. There are 15 residues in the CDR3. Trimming took 5 bases from V and 3 from J; bases not matched to a gene: 5. Germline assignment: CDR1 GTSNPN and CDR2 SVGIG (reference sequence). CDR3 protein: CAWGQGARDTGELFF. In nucleotides, the CDR3 is TGTGCCTGGGGACAGGGGGCCCGGGACACCGGGGAGCTGTTTTTT. Looking up the rest from reference TRBV30 and TRBJ2-2 gives the full variable domain: SQTIHQWPATLVQPVGSPLSLECTVEGTSNPNLYWYRQAAGRGLQLLFYSVGIGQISSEVPQNLSASRPQDRQFILSSKKLLLSDSGFYLCAWGQGARDTGELFFGEGSRLTVL.

This clone was observed once. The V and J genes are TRBV29-1 and TRBJ1-1, with a possible D match to TRBD1 (5 bases). The V end was cut by 5 bases, the J end by 3 bases, with 10 bases between. Germline CDR1 is SQVTM and CDR2 is ANQGSEA. This CDR3 region has 12 residues. This chain's CDR3 is CSVPGGYTEAFF. CDR3 in DNA: TGCAGCGTTCCGGGGGGGTACACTGAAGCTTTCTTT.

This chain connects TRBV28 to TRBJ2-1, with TRBD2 as a possible D gene (7 bases). In germline, CDR1 is MDHEN, CDR2 SYDVKM. CDR3 length equals 16 residues. With 2 bases removed from V and 7 bases from J, the gap between germline ends came to 18 bases. CDR3 DNA sequence: TGTGCCAGCAGTTTAGTTAGGGGGAGGACTAGGAATGAGCAGTTCTTC. This encodes CASSLVRGRTRNEQFF.

The chain employs TRBV19 and TRBJ1-3, with D tentatively TRBD1 (6 bases). Trimming left V 9 bases short and J 2 bases short, with 8 bases between. Per the germline V gene, CDR1 is LNHDA and CDR2 is SQIVND (reference sequence). This CDR3 comprises 12 residues. The CDR3 loop reads CASEGAGNTIYF. CDR3 DNA sequence: TGTGCCAGCGAGGGGGCTGGAAACACCATATATTTT. The full variable domain, rest sourced from reference TRBV19 and TRBJ1-3, is DGGITQSPKYLFRKEGQNVTLSCEQNLNHDAMYWYRQDPGQGLRLIYYSQIVNDFQKGDIAEGYSVSREKKESFPLTVTSAQKNPTAFYLCASEGAGNTIYFGEGSWLTVV.

This clone came up once. The rearrangement links TRBV6-5 to TRBJ2-7, with 8 positions matching TRBD1. The CDR3 loop spans 15 amino acids. CDR1 is MNHEY, CDR2 SVGAGI, per germline. With V trimmed by 8 bases and J by 1 base, 10 bases remained unmatched. CDR3 nucleotide sequence: TGTGCCAGCGTGAAAGGACAGGGCCCGTCCTACGAGCAGTACTTC. Residues: CASVKGQGPSYEQYF.

As to this clone: Other nucleotide sequences in the sample specify the same CDR3. The chain has TRBV5-1 and TRBJ1-4; TRBD1 is a possible D gene (6 bases). The germline gives CDR1 SGHRS, CDR2 YFSETQ. This CDR3 has 14 amino acids. V dropped 2 bases and J dropped 3 bases, with 8 bases sitting between them. DNA of the CDR3: TGCGCCAGCAGCTTACAGGGACCTAATGAAAAACTGTTTTTT. This translates into CASSLQGPNEKLFF.

The V gene is TRBV3-1 (or the pseudogene TRBV3-2), the J gene TRBJ1-2, with 7 bases fitting TRBD1. The CDR3 length is 15 residues. CDR1 and CDR2 from the germline V gene are LGHDT and YNNKEL (reference sequence). Germline trimming cut 0 bases from V and 6 bases from J; bases unmatched to any gene: 7. As DNA, the CDR3 is TGTGCCAGCAGCCAAGAGGACAGGAAAGCGCATGGCTACACCTTC. This sequence encodes CASSQEDRKAHGYTF.

The gene calls are TRBV12-3 or TRBV12-4 and TRBJ1-2; no reliable D call. The CDR3 is 12 amino acids. Trimming took off 6 bases at V and 4 bases at J, with 9 bases between the two ends. CDR3 nucleotides: TGTGCCAGCAGCACTCCGGGCTATGGCTACACCTTC. This sequence encodes CASSTPGYGYTF.

The chain couples TRBV7-6 to TRBJ2-2; 11 positions match TRBD1. Germline assignment: CDR1 SGHVS and CDR2 FNYEAQ. After removal of 3 bases from V and 7 bases from J, the junction contained 13 bases not matched to a gene. The CDR3 loop spans 18 amino acids. DNA of the CDR3: TGTGCCAGCAGCTTTATCCCCGGGACAGGGGGAGATGGCGGGGAGCTGTTTTTT. It is translated as CASSFIPGTGGDGGELFF. The full variable domain, rest sourced from reference TRBV7-6 and TRBJ2-2, is GAGVSQSPRYKVTKRGQDVALRCDPISGHVSLYWYRQALGQGPEFLTYFNYEAQQDKSGLPNDRFSAERPEGSISTLTIQRTEQRDSAMYRCASSFIPGTGGDGGELFFGEGSRLTVL.

This clone was observed a handful of times. The chain recombines TRBV5-1 with TRBJ2-1; TRBD2 matches 12 bases. Germline CDR1 and CDR2: SGHRS and YFSETQ. The CDR3 is 16 amino acids. Unmatched junction bases numbered 6, after V lost 4 bases and J lost 4 bases. CDR3 in DNA: TGCGCCAGCAGCGCCTCTCTAGCGGGGGGGTACAATGAGCAGTTCTTC. It encodes CASSASLAGGYNEQFF. Supplemented by reference TRBV5-1 and TRBJ2-1, the full variable domain reads KAGVTQTPRYLIKTRGQQVTLSCSPISGHRSVSWYQQTPGQGLQFLFEYFSETQRNKGNFPGRFSGRQFSNSRSEMNVSTLELGDSALYLCASSASLAGGYNEQFFGPGTRLTVL.

The chain couples TRBV30 to TRBJ1-6; D gene uncertain. The V and J ends lost 0 bases and 4 bases respectively, with 7 bases between them. The CDR3 extends over 14 amino acids. Germline V gene data show CDR1 as GTSNPN and CDR2 as SVGIG (reference sequence). In DNA form, the CDR3 reads TGTGCCTGGAGTGTTGGTAGTTATAATTCACCCCTCCACTTT. Its translation: CAWSVGSYNSPLHF.

V and J are TRBV4-3 and TRBJ2-6, with D maybe TRBD1 (5 bases). Trimming shortened V by 3 bases and J by 1 base, and 10 bases separated the two germline ends. The CDR3 is 16 amino acids. Germline assignment: CDR1 LGHNA and CDR2 YSLEER. The CDR3 DNA is TGCGCCAGCAGCCAGACGCAGGGATCTGGGGCCAACGTCCTGACTTTC. Its protein is CASSQTQGSGANVLTF.

This chain links TRBV28 with TRBJ2-1; a weak D match, TRBD1 (6 bases). CDR1 and CDR2 from the germline V gene are MDHEN and SYDVKM. Deletions cut 8 bases from V and 8 bases from J, with 16 bases between. The CDR3 is 13 residues long. Written as DNA, the CDR3 is TGTGCCAGCGGGCCCCCCGGGACATATGAGCAGTTCTTC. Amino acids: CASGPPGTYEQFF. The whole variable domain, filled in from reference TRBV28 and TRBJ2-1, reads DVKVTQSSRYLVKRTGEKVFLECVQDMDHENMFWYRQDPGLGLRLIYFSYDVKMKEKGDIPEGYSVSREKKERFSLILESASTNQTSMYLCASGPPGTYEQFFGPGTRLTVL.

The chain carries TRBV7-8 and TRBJ2-5; TRBD1 might be the D (6 bases). CDR3 size: 14 residues. The V end was cut by 3 bases, the J end by 3 bases, with 11 bases between. The V gene's germline CDR1 is SGHVS and CDR2 FQNEAQ. CDR3 coding DNA: TGTGCCAGCAGCTTGGGCACAGGGAAAGAGACCCAGTACTTC. This sequence encodes CASSLGTGKETQYF. The whole variable domain, remainder taken from reference TRBV7-8 and TRBJ2-5, is GAGVSQSPRYKVAKRGQDVALRCDPISGHVSLFWYQQALGQGPEFLTYFQNEAQLDKSGLPSDRFFAERPEGSVSTLKIQRTQQEDSAVYLCASSLGTGKETQYFGPGTRLLVL.

The chain combines TRBV28 with TRBJ1-6; tentatively, D is TRBD1 (5 bases). CDR3 length equals 15 residues. V lost 5 bases and J 9 bases, leaving 17 bases between the germline ends. Germline lookup yields CDR1 MDHEN and CDR2 SYDVKM. The CDR3 loop is CASSLGQTGPSPLHF. Here the CDR3 DNA reads TGTGCCAGCAGTCTCGGACAAACAGGTCCTTCACCCCTCCACTTT.

The V gene is TRBV7-2, the J gene TRBJ2-5; weak D call: TRBD1 (5 bases). CDR1 is SGHTA and CDR2 is FQGNSA in the germline V gene. CDR3 length: 14 residues. V lost 5 bases to trimming and J lost 1 base, with 11 bases between them. CDR3 protein: CASSQSRVQETQYF. For the CDR3, the DNA is TGTGCCAGCAGCCAAAGCAGGGTCCAAGAGACCCAGTACTTC.